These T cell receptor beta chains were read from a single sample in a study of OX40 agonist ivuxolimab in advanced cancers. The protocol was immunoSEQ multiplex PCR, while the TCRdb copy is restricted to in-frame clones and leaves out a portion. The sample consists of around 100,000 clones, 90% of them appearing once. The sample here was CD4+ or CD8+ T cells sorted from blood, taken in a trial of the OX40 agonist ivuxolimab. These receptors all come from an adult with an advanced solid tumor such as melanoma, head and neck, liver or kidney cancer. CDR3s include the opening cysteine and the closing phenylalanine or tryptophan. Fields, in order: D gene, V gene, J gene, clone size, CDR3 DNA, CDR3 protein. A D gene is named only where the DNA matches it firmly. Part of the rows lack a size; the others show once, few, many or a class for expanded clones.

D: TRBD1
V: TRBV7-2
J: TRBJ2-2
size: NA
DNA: TGTGCCAGCAGCCGGACAGGGGGCACCGGGGAGCTGTTTTTT
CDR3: CASSRTGGTGELFF

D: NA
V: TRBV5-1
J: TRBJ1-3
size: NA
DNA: TGCGCCAGCAGCTTGGGTGACAACGGCTCTGGAAACACCATATATTTT
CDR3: CASSLGDNGSGNTIYF

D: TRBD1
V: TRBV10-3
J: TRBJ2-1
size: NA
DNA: TGTGCCATCAGTAGACAGGGACGGGGCGATGAGCAGTTCTTC
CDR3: CAISRQGRGDEQFF

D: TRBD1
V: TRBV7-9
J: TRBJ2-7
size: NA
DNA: TGTGCCAGCAGCTCAACTACAGGGGACTACGAGCAGTACTTC
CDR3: CASSSTTGDYEQYF

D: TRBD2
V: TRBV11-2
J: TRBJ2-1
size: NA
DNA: TGTGCCAGCAGCTCGGGGACTAGCGGATACAATGAGCAGTTCTTC
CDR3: CASSSGTSGYNEQFF

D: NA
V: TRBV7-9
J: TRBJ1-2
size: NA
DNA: TGTGCCAGCAGCTTAGCGCTAGGGACCAACTATGGCTACACCTTC
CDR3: CASSLALGTNYGYTF

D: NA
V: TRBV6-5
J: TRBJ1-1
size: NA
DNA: TGTGCCAGCAGCCGACCACGGAACACTGAAGCTTTCTTT
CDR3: CASSRPRNTEAFF

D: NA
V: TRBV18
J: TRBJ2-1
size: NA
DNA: TGTGCCAGCTCTGGGTCTGGTCCTCCCTCCTACAATGAGCAGTTCTTC
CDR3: CASSGSGPPSYNEQFF

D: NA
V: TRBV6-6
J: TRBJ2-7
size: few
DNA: TGTGCCAGCAGTTACTCGGGCCGGTTCGAGCAGTACTTC
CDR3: CASSYSGRFEQYF

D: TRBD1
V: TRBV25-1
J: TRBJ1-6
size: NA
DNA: TGTGCCAGCAGCCGTGGGGACAGGGGTTCACCCCTCCACTTT
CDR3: CASSRGDRGSPLHF

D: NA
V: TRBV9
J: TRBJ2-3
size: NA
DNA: TGTGCCAGCAGCCCCCGGACTGAGGGACGAGATACGCAGTATTTT
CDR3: CASSPRTEGRDTQYF

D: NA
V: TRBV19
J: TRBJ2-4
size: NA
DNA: TGTGCCAGTAGTATAGGAGGAAACATTCAGTACTTC
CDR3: CASSIGGNIQYF

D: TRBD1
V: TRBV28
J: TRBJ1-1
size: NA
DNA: TGTGCCAGCAGCGACAGGGGTGGGAACACTGAAGCTTTCTTT
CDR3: CASSDRGGNTEAFF

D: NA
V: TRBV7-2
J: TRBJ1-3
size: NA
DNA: TGTGCCAGCAGCTTAGTTCGGGGGGTTGGAAACACCATATATTTT
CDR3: CASSLVRGVGNTIYF

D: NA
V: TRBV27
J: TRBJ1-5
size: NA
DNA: TGTGCCAGCAGTTTTCAGGGTCAGCCCCAGCATTTT
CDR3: CASSFQGQPQHF

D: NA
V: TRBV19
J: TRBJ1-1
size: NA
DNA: TGTGCCAGTAGTATAGGGTCCCCCATTGGGTCCACTGAAGCTTTCTTT
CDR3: CASSIGSPIGSTEAFF

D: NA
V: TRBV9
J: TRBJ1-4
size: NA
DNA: TGTGCCAGCAGCGCCCGGGATATTAATGAAAAACTGTTTTTT
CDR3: CASSARDINEKLFF

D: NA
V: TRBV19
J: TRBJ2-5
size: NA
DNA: TGTGCCAGTAGTCCCCTCAGGGAGTCTGGGGAGACCCAGTACTTC
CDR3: CASSPLRESGETQYF

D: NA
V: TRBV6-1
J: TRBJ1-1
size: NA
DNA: TGTGCCAGCAGGCGGGGACTGAACACTGAAGCTTTCTTT
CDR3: CASRRGLNTEAFF

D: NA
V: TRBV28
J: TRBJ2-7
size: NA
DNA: TGTGCCAGCAGCCTCCGGACAGCCCCTTACTACGAGCAGTACTTC
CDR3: CASSLRTAPYYEQYF

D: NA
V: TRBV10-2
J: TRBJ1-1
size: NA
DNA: TGCGCCAGCACACCGAGGTTTGGAGCTGAAGCTTTCTTT
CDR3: CASTPRFGAEAFF

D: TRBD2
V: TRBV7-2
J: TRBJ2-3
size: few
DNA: TGTGCCAGCAGGGCGGGAGGAGGGACAGATACGCAGTATTTT
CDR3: CASRAGGGTDTQYF

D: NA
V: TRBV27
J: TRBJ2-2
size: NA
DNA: TGTGCCAGCAGAGCGGCCGGGACCGGGGAGCTGTTTTTT
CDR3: CASRAAGTGELFF

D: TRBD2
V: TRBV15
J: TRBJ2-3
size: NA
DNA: TGTGCCACCAGCAGACGCATGCTAGCGGGAGGGCAGGCAGATACGCAGTATTTT
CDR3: CATSRRMLAGGQADTQYF

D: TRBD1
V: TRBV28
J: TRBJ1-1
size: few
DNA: TGTGCCAGCAGACCTGGGACAGTCCGGTTTGAAGCTTTCTTT
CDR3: CASRPGTVRFEAFF

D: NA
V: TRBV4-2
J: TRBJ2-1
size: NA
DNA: TGTGCCAGCAGCCAAGTTCCAGCCAACAGTGGGCAGTTCTTC
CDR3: CASSQVPANSGQFF

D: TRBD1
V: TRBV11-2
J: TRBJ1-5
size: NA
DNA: TGTGCCAGCAGCTTAGAAGGGACAGGGCAGCAGCCCCAGCATTTT
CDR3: CASSLEGTGQQPQHF

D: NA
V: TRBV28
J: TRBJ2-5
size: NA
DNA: TGTGCCAGCGGGACCCAGCTTCAGATGGGGGAGACCCAGTACTTC
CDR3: CASGTQLQMGETQYF

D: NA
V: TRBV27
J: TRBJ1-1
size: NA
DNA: TGTGCCAGCAGTGGGCGGCTGGGGAGGGTGAACACTGAAGCTTTCTTT
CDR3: CASSGRLGRVNTEAFF

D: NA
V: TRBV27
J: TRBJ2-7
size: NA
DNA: TGTGCCAGCAGTCCATCTAAACTTCTGGTAAGAGGCTCCTACGAGCAGTACTTC
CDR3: CASSPSKLLVRGSYEQYF

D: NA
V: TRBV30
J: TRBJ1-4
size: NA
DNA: TGTGCCTGGAGTGCCTACAGGCCGGGAAATGAAAAACTGTTTTTT
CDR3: CAWSAYRPGNEKLFF

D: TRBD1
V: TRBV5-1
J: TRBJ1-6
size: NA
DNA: TGCGCCACCAGGACAGGGGAAGGTTCACCCCTCCACTTT
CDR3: CATRTGEGSPLHF

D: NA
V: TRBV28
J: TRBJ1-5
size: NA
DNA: TGTGCCAGCAGTACCGGGACATCTTATCAGCCCCAGCATTTT
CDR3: CASSTGTSYQPQHF

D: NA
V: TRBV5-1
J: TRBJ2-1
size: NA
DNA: TGCGCCAGCAGAGTTTCAGGCACAATAAATGAGCAGTTCTTC
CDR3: CASRVSGTINEQFF

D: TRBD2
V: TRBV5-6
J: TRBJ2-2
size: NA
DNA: TGTGCCAGCAGCTACCGGCTAGCGGGGCTTTACGGGGAGCTGTTTTTT
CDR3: CASSYRLAGLYGELFF

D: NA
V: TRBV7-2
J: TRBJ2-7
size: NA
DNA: TGTGCCAGCAGCTCTCTCGGCTACGAGCAGTACTTC
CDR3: CASSSLGYEQYF

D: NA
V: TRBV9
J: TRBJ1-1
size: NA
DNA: TGTGCCAGCAGCGTACTCGGGGGCAACACTGAAGCTTTCTTT
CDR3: CASSVLGGNTEAFF

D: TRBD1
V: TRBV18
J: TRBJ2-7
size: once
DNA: TGTGCCAGCTCACAGTTTACAGGGGAAACCTACGAGCAGTACTTC
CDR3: CASSQFTGETYEQYF

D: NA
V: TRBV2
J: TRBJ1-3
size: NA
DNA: TGTGCCAGCAGCCCCGGGGGGGGCACTGGAAACACCATATATTTT
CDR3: CASSPGGGTGNTIYF

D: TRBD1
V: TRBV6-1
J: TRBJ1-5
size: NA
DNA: TGTGCCAGCAATCAGGGGGATAGCAATCAGCCCCAGCATTTT
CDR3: CASNQGDSNQPQHF

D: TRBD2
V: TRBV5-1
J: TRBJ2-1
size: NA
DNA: TGCGCCAGCAGCCCCGGACTAGCGGAAAACAATGAGCAGTTCTTC
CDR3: CASSPGLAENNEQFF

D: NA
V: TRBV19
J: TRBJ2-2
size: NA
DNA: TGTGCCAGTAGTATAGGCGGAGGCATCCCCGGGGAGCTGTTTTTT
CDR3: CASSIGGGIPGELFF

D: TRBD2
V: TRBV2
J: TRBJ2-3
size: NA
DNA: TGTGCCAGCACCGAAGCGGGGGCCGGCACAGATACGCAGTATTTT
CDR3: CASTEAGAGTDTQYF

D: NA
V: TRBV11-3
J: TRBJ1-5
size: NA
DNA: TGTGCCAGCAGCTTAGGAACGGGGGCGTATAGCAATCAGCCCCAGCATTTT
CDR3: CASSLGTGAYSNQPQHF

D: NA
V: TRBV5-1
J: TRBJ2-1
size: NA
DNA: TGCGCCAGCAGCTTGGTTGTGGGAGATGAGCAGTTCTTC
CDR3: CASSLVVGDEQFF

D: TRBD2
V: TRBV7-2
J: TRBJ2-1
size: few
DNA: TGTGCCAGCAGCGCCCGGCGGGAGCTTGAGCAGTTCTTC
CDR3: CASSARRELEQFF

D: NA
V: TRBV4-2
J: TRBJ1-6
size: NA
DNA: TGTGCCAGCAGCCAAGAGACAGGCAACTATAATTCACCCCTCCACTTT
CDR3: CASSQETGNYNSPLHF

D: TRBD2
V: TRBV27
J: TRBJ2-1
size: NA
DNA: TGTGCCAGCAGTTTATCGTTTGGGGGAGGGACCCACAATGAGCAGTTCTTC
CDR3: CASSLSFGGGTHNEQFF

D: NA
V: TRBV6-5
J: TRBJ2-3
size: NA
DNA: TGTGCCAGCACCCTCGACAGAACTAGCACAGATACGCAGTATTTT
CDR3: CASTLDRTSTDTQYF

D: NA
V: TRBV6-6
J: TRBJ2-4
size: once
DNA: TGTGCCAGCAGGCACGCCGGGACTGAAAACATTCAGTACTTC
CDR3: CASRHAGTENIQYF

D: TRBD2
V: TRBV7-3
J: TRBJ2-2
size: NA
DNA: TGTGCCAGCAGCTCGCCCCTTGCAGGGAGGGTTAGGACCGGGGAGCTGTTTTTT
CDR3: CASSSPLAGRVRTGELFF

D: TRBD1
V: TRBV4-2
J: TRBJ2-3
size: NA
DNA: TGTGCCAGCAGCCGGAGACACCGGGACAGGGACCCAGATACGCAGTATTTT
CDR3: CASSRRHRDRDPDTQYF

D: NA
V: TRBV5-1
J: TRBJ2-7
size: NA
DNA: TGCGCCAGCAGCTTGGCTAGCAGTGGGAACGAGCAGTACTTC
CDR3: CASSLASSGNEQYF

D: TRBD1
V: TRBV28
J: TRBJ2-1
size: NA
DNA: TGTGCCAGCAAAAGGACAGGGACCGGGACAAAGCAGTTCTTC
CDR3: CASKRTGTGTKQFF

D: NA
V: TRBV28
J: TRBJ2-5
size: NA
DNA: TGTGCCAGCAGTTTACCGGGGCGCGCGGTGGGAACCCAGTACTTC
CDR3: CASSLPGRAVGTQYF